In this sample, the clone carrying this T cell receptor (beta chain) turned up once. These data belong to a study of blood T cell repertoires in COVID-19. Study-level information: Researchers got acute and convalescent COVID-19 samples from the United States, Italy and Spain. In each case, the material was cDNA or gDNA derived from T cells, B-cell-depleted T cells, or PBMCs.

TCRdb keeps only in-frame clones here, not all; method: immunoSEQ multiplex PCR. The sample yields some 95,000 clones, over 75% seen once. Germline lookup yields CDR1 MNHEY and CDR2 SVGAGI. The V gene end was trimmed by 6 bases and the J gene end by 7 bases; junction bases not matched to a gene: 13. CDR3 length: 15 amino acids. This chain uses TRBV6-5 with TRBJ2-7; 9 nucleotides agree with TRBD2. This TCR was sampled from a man between 65 and 85 years old with acute or convalescent COVID-19. The sample consisted of peripheral blood. CDR3 bases: TGTGCCAGCAGCCGGCGGGGGGGAAGCAGGGGAGAGCAGTACTTC. As protein: CASSRRGGSRGEQYF.